The subject of this entry is one T cell receptor (beta chain). Its antigen is currently unknown. Researchers used template switching to add UMIs featuring a 6-nucleotide sample barcode. TCRdb processed the 5' RACE reads again and assigns one entry to each CDR3 protein, with no DNA. Seen in this sample are about 130,000 distinct CDR3 sequences; the ten most common clones hold around 1.2%. The record originates from a study of monozygotic twins with inflammatory bowel disease. There are 15 residues in the CDR3. Study results and limitations: Immunosuppressive treatments differing between patients may have added repertoire variability. Among T cells, the various subtypes were not distinguishable.

The sequence came from a human donor with ulcerative colitis or Crohn's disease, or a healthy co-twin of an affected twin (not recorded which). The J gene is TRBJ2-2, the V gene TRBV12-3 or TRBV12-4; lacking DNA, the TRBD1 call made by TCRdb goes unchecked. Material for sequencing was blood. CDR3 amino acids: CASSLAPQGPGELFF.